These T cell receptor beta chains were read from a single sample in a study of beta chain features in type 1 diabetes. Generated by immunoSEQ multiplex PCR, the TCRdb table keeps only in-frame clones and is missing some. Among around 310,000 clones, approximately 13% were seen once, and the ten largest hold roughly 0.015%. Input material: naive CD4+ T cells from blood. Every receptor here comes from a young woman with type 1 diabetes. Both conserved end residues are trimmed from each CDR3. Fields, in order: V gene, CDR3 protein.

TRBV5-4	ASSLYGTGRTGELF
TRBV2	AYSSFQETQY
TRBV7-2	ASRGLAGVRGELF
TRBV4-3	ASSQPGTSRELF
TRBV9	ASTAQGGPYNEQF
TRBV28	ASSSQGPGGEF
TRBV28	ASTPPGQGADTQY
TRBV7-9	ASTQDRYLSGQF
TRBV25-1	ASSFQGATVTEAF
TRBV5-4	ASKRGMALYGYT
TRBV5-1	ASSLKQGARRETQY
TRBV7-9	ASSADPRGAKNIQY
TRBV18	ASSPSGQGANQPQH
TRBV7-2	ASSFLAGGFTDTQY
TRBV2	ASSGESGTEAF
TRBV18	ASSPRQLSGANVLT
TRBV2	ASSEAGGTYNEQF
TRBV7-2	ASSTGQGGYNEQF
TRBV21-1	ASSKAAGTDGYT
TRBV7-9	ASSYYIAGNEQF
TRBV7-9	ASSFRLAGVRRETQY
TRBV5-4	ASSLDLTDQPQH
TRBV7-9	ASSSEGTGDEQY
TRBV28	ASSLKTSGSGYEQY
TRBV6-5	ATRGLPGHGEQF
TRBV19	ATESLDSTQPQH
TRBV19	ASSIGSGGSYNEQF
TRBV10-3	ASTARGTDTQY
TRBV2	ASSGDRDYKNIQY
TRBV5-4	ASSLGASGNSYNEQF
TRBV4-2	ASSQEGQGLAKNIQY
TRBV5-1	ASSLTGGVNYGYT
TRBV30	AWNPGMNTEAF
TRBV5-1	ASRRQGDETQY
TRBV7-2	ASSLAPRTGTDTQY
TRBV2	ASSQGVTGELF
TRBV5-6	ASSLVGARNTGELF
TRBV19	ASSEGVTGELF
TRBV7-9	ASSLGRSGLQETQY
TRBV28	ASSSFIGGKNYGYT
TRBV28	ASSSPGLAASYNEQF
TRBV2	ASSLGQGTQY
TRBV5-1	ASSLPSGRHANEQF
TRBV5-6	ASSPGTGEETQY
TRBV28	ASRGTRDYEQY
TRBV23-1	ASSQSWQGAPGELF
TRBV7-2	ASSFGNRERETQY
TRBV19	ASSSRDRAHNQPQH
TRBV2	ASRLDSNNYGYT
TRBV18	ASSPIAVRNTGELF
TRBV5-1	ASSLLAPTDTQY
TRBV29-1	SVANPRETQY
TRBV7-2	ASSLPYGTSGTNEQF
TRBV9	ASSVDRDTEAF
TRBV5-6	ASSLGFRDRAYEQY
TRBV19	ASIHGPRNTEAF
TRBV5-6	ASSPTGRTGKETQY
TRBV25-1	ASSLYSNQPQH
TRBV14	ASSHLQGGLNTEAF